The text below deals with one TCR beta chain. The entry originates in a study of T cells in Graves' hyperthyroidism and ophthalmopathy. Each diagnosis drew on symptoms, thyroxine, TRAb, thyroid ultrasound and orbital computed tomography findings. The source of the PBMCs was more than 9.5 ml of fresh peripheral blood. Per germline, CDR1 DFQATT and CDR2 SNEGSKA (reference sequence). The CDR3 runs 15 residues. J gave up 2 bases and V 5 bases, and 11 bases lay outside the gene matches. Amplification of TCR beta CDR3 regions used RNA as the template. First-round RT-PCR with HTBI primers amplified the TCR CDR3 region. TCRdb called the multiplex PCR reads again in MiXCR, with one record for every CDR3 protein. Of 480,000 or so distinct CDR3 sequences listed, under 15% are singletons.

What was sequenced was blood. This sequence joins TRBV20-1 and TRBJ2-7; 8 bases map to TRBD2. The receptor comes from a woman aged 18-29 years with Graves' hyperthyroidism. The DNA for the CDR3 is TGCAGTGCTCGCGCCCCTTATAGCGGGACCTACGAGCAGTACGTC. This translates into CSARAPYSGTYEQYV.